This record looks at one TCR beta chain sequence and its context. The antigen is unknown. These data originate in a study of T cell repertoires in cytomegalovirus infection. The CDR3 extends over 15 amino acids. Deletions cut 2 bases from V and 0 bases from J, with 13 bases between. Looked up from germline, CDR1 is SQVTM and CDR2 is ANQGSEA. TCRdb re-derived calls from the reads in MiXCR, one entry per CDR3 protein. The sample includes 270,000 or so distinct CDR3 sequences, approximately 15% seen only once; the top ten take less than 50%. Findings of the study overall: Cumulated frequencies of public TCR beta families served to identify carriers of CMV plus the relevant HLA.

Sequencing was performed on CD8+ T cells from PBMCs. This chain links TRBV29-1 with TRBJ1-1; D gene uncertain. The clonotype comes from a human donor in good health (CMV status not recorded). Some clones in this sample may be carry-over from other donors' samples. The CDR3 region is CSVENNRQLNTEAFF. The CDR3 bases are TGCAGCGTTGAAAATAATCGGCAATTGAACACTGAAGCTTTCTTT.